This is a list of T cell receptor beta chains from one sample in a study of blood T cell repertoires in COVID-19. The data were produced by immunoSEQ multiplex PCR, yet TCRdb's version contains in-frame clones alone and is incomplete. The repertoire holds under 300,000 clones, roughly 90% seen once, with 1.5% to 2% in the top ten. The sample taken for sequencing was PBMCs or T cells enriched from blood (not recorded which). The source is a woman between 40 and 50 years old who had recovered from COVID-19. The CDR3 runs from the conserved cysteine through the conserved F or W. A D gene is named only where the DNA matches it firmly. The size of a clone is reported for some rows only, either as once, few or many, or as a class for expanded clones.

>TRBV20-1|NA|NA|TRBJ1-1
CSASRTGYGYDEAFF
TGCAGTGCCAGTCGCACAGGGTATGGTTATGATGAAGCTTTCTTT
>TRBV18|TRBD1|NA|TRBJ2-3
CASSPVVQGAGNTQYF
TGTGCCAGCTCACCGGTCGTACAGGGGGCGGGGAATACGCAGTATTTT
>TRBV27|NA|once|TRBJ2-5
CASRFGIQETQYF
TGTGCCAGCCGGTTCGGGATCCAAGAGACCCAGTACTTC
>TRBV6-1|TRBD1|NA|TRBJ1-6
CASVGQGYNSPLHF
TGTGCCAGCGTAGGACAGGGGTATAATTCACCCCTCCACTTT
>TRBV6-1|NA|NA|TRBJ2-1
CASSEGRGPYNEQFF
TGTGCCAGCAGTGAAGGAAGGGGTCCCTACAATGAGCAGTTCTTC
>TRBV5-6|NA|NA|TRBJ1-5
CASSRFGQPQHF
TGTGCCAGCAGCCGCTTCGGTCAGCCCCAGCATTTT
>TRBV5-1|TRBD2|NA|TRBJ2-3
CASTWAGTRDSTDTQYF
TGCGCCAGCACATGGGCCGGGACTAGGGATAGCACAGATACGCAGTATTTT
>TRBV18|NA|NA|TRBJ1-1
CASSPTLNTEAFF
TGTGCCAGCTCACCAACTTTGAACACTGAAGCTTTCTTT
>TRBV5-5|TRBD1|NA|TRBJ1-5
CASSLRTGDLSNQPQHF
TGTGCCAGCAGCCTTCGGACAGGGGACCTTAGCAATCAGCCCCAGCATTTT
>TRBV18|TRBD1|once|TRBJ1-2
CASSSGQVNYGYTF
TGTGCCAGCTCATCGGGACAGGTTAACTATGGCTACACCTTC
>TRBV6-5|TRBD1|NA|TRBJ1-5
CASSWDRGNQPQHF
TGTGCCAGCAGTTGGGACAGAGGCAATCAGCCCCAGCATTTT
>TRBV2|TRBD1|NA|TRBJ2-5
CASSLTGSETQYF
TGTGCCAGCAGCCTGACAGGGTCAGAGACCCAGTACTTC
>TRBV30|TRBD2|NA|TRBJ2-7
CAWSGGLAGGPPQQYF
TGTGCCTGGAGTGGTGGACTAGCGGGAGGGCCTCCCCAGCAGTACTTC
>TRBV12-5|NA|NA|TRBJ2-5
CASGLAGEVGETQYF
TGTGCTAGTGGTTTGGCGGGAGAGGTGGGAGAGACCCAGTACTTC
>TRBV19|TRBD2|NA|TRBJ2-1
CASSIYAGVYNEQFF
TGTGCCAGTAGTATCTATGCGGGAGTCTACAATGAGCAGTTCTTC
>TRBV27|NA|NA|TRBJ1-3
CASSSPQTSGNTIYF
TGTGCCAGCAGTTCCCCACAGACCTCTGGAAACACCATATATTTT
>TRBV7-6|TRBD1|NA|TRBJ2-5
CASSSVAGGGETQYF
TGTGCCAGCAGCTCGGTTGCAGGGGGCGGGGAGACCCAGTACTTC
>TRBV6-2/TRBV6-3|TRBD2|NA|TRBJ2-2
CASSYTKSSGSTGELFF
TGTGCCAGCAGTTACACCAAATCTAGCGGGAGTACCGGGGAGCTGTTTTTT
>TRBV10-3|NA|NA|TRBJ1-3
CAISEGGGIRNTIYF
TGTGCCATCAGTGAGGGAGGAGGGATCCGGAACACCATATATTTT
>TRBV5-1|NA|NA|TRBJ1-1
CASSPEQMNTEAFF
TGCGCCAGCAGCCCCGAACAGATGAACACTGAAGCTTTCTTT
>TRBV3-1/TRBV3-2|TRBD1|NA|TRBJ1-6
CASSQLGGVSPLHF
TGTGCCAGCAGCCAACTAGGGGGCGTTTCACCCCTCCACTTT
>TRBV2|TRBD1|NA|TRBJ1-4
CASRFGQGRITTNEKLFF
TGTGCCAGCAGATTTGGACAGGGAAGAATTACAACTAATGAAAAACTGTTTTTT
>TRBV5-1|NA|NA|TRBJ1-2
CASSPSGENYGYTF
TGCGCCAGCAGCCCATCCGGAGAAAACTATGGCTACACCTTC
>TRBV25-1|TRBD1|NA|TRBJ1-1
CASRDRVGTEAFF
TGTGCCAGCAGAGACAGGGTGGGGACTGAAGCTTTCTTT
>TRBV19|NA|NA|TRBJ1-2
CASSMPGVDYGYTF
TGTGCCAGTAGTATGCCAGGGGTGGACTATGGCTACACCTTC
>TRBV19|NA|NA|TRBJ2-6
CASVPTGLFSGANVLTF
TGTGCCAGTGTCCCCACGGGACTTTTCTCTGGGGCCAACGTCCTGACTTTC
>TRBV5-4|NA|NA|TRBJ2-5
CASSSSGGQETQYF
TGTGCCAGCAGCTCCTCAGGGGGGCAAGAGACCCAGTACTTC
>TRBV24-1|TRBD2|NA|TRBJ2-5
CATRGPGLAETTQETQYF
TGTGCCACTCGGGGACCGGGACTAGCGGAAACAACGCAAGAGACCCAGTACTTC
>TRBV18|TRBD2|NA|TRBJ2-7
CASSPRTSGTLGEQYF
TGTGCCAGCTCACCCCGGACTAGCGGGACCCTAGGCGAGCAGTACTTC
>TRBV6-1|TRBD1|NA|TRBJ1-2
CASSEDRGRDGYTF
TGTGCCAGCAGTGAAGACAGGGGGAGGGACGGCTACACCTTC
>TRBV18|TRBD2|NA|TRBJ2-1
CASSPAAGGYEQFF
TGTGCCAGCTCACCGGCAGCGGGAGGGTATGAGCAGTTCTTC